Shown below are 6 T cell receptor beta chains from a single sample sequenced in a study of blood T cell repertoires in COVID-19. The method was immunoSEQ multiplex PCR; TCRdb's version includes in-frame clones alone and lacks a portion of them. This table has 120,000 to 150,000 clones, roughly four fifths appearing once. The material sequenced was peripheral blood. These receptors originate from a human donor in a cohort sampled during active COVID-19.

The CDR3 is CASSLGGQGASSPLHF. CDR3 nucleotide sequence: TGTGCCAGCAGTTTGGGGGGACAGGGGGCGAGTTCACCCCTCCACTTT. The chain has TRBV27 and TRBJ1-6, with 12 bases matching TRBD1. From germline, CDR1 is MNHEY and CDR2 SMNVEV (reference sequence). The CDR3 runs 16 residues. Losses at the gene ends were 3 bases for V and 9 bases for J; bases not matched to a gene: 6.

The J gene is TRBJ2-3, the V gene TRBV5-1; 7 bases line up with TRBD2. The CDR3 covers 19 residues. Germline CDR1 reads SGHRS; CDR2 reads YFSETQ. The J segment lost 5 bases and the V segment lost 3 bases, leaving 21 bases of the junction unmatched. In DNA, the CDR3 is TGCGCCAGCAGCTCCTGGGCTAGCGGCCTCCCCGGCCAGGAAGATACGCAGTATTTT. It encodes CASSSWASGLPGQEDTQYF.

This clone was seen once. V usage is TRBV7-3 and J usage is TRBJ2-5; no clear D gene. The germline V and J ends were trimmed by 4 bases and 1 base, with 7 bases remaining between them. The CDR3 is 13 amino acids. Germline loops: CDR1 SGHTA, CDR2 FQGTGA. In nucleotides, the CDR3 is TGTGCCAGCAGCTCCGAGATCCAAGAGACCCAGTACTTC. This codes for CASSSEIQETQYF.

The chain employs TRBV6-2 or TRBV6-3 and TRBJ2-1; D is ambiguous. CDR3 length: 15 amino acids. Germline CDR1 and CDR2: MNHEY and SVGEGT. Trimming cost V 1 base and J 1 base, with 8 bases left between them. CDR3 region: CASSYLTVSYNEQFF. The CDR3 nucleotides are TGTGCCAGCAGTTACTTAACGGTATCCTACAATGAGCAGTTCTTC.

This clone was picked up a small number of times. The chain uses TRBV7-8 and TRBJ1-2; D is possibly TRBD1 (5 bases). The CDR3 totals 14 residues. Germline assignment: CDR1 SGHVS and CDR2 FQNEAQ. V was shortened by 5 bases and J by 2 bases, with 12 bases between the two germline ends. The CDR3 region has the DNA TGTGCCAGCAGCCCGGGGGGACGAAACTATGGCTACACCTTC. Translated, it gives CASSPGGRNYGYTF.

The chain couples TRBV27 to TRBJ2-1; a possible D gene is TRBD1 (6 bases). The CDR3 totals 13 residues. V lost 8 bases and J lost 4, with 12 bases in between. Per germline, CDR1 MNHEY and CDR2 SMNVEV (reference sequence). CDR3 DNA: TGTGCCAGCTCTTTCGGACAGTACAATGAGCAGTTCTTC. It translates to CASSFGQYNEQFF.